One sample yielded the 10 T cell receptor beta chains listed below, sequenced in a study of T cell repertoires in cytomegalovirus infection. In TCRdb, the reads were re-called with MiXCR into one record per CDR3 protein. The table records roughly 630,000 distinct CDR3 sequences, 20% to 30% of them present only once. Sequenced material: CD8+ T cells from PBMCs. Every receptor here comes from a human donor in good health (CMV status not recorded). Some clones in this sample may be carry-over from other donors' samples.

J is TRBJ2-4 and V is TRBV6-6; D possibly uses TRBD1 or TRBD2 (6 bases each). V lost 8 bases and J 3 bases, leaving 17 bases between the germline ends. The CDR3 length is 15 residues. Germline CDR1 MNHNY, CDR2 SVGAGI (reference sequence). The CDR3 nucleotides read TGTGCCAGCGGGGGCCGGGAGAGGGGCAAAAACATTCAGTACTTC. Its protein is CASGGRERGKNIQYF.

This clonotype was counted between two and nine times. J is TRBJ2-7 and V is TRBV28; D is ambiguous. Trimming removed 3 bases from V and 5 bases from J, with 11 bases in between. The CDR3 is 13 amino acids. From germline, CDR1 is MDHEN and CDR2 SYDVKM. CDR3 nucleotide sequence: TGTGCCAGCAGTTTGTTCCGGGCCGACGAGCAGTACGTC. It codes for CASSLFRADEQYV.

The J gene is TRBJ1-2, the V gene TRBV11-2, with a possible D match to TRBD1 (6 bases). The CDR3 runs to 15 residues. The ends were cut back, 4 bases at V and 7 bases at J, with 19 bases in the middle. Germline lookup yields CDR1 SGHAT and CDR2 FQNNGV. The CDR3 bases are TGTGCCAGCAGCTCCTGGACAGACCCGGTGGGTGGCTACACCTTC. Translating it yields CASSSWTDPVGGYTF.

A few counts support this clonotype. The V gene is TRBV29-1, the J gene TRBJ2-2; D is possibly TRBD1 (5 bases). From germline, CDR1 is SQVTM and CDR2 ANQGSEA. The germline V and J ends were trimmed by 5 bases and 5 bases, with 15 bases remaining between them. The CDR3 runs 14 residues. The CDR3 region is CSVWGAGGTGELFF. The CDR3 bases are TGCAGCGTTTGGGGCGCAGGTGGAACCGGGGAGCTGTTTTTT.

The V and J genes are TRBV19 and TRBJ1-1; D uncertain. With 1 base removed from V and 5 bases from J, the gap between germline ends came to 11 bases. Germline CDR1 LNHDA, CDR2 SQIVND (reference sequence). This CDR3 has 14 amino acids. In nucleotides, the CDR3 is TGTGCCAGTAGTATAGGGCAGCCCGGGACTGAAGCTTTCTTT. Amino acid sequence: CASSIGQPGTEAFF.

CDR3 sequence: CATSRELGGPSTDTQYF. CDR3 DNA: TGTGCCACCAGCAGAGAACTGGGCGGGCCGAGCACAGATACGCAGTATTTT. The chain has TRBV15 and TRBJ2-3; D is possibly TRBD2 (5 bases). The V end was cut by 0 bases, the J end by 0 bases, with 13 bases between. The length of the CDR3 is 17 residues. Looked up from germline, CDR1 is LNHNV and CDR2 is YYDKDF (reference sequence).

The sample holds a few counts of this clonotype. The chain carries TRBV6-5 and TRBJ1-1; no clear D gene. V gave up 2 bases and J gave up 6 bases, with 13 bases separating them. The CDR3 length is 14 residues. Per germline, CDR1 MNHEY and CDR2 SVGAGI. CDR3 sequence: CASSYGLTGAEAFF. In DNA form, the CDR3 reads TGTGCCAGCAGTTACGGCCTGACCGGGGCTGAAGCTTTCTTT.

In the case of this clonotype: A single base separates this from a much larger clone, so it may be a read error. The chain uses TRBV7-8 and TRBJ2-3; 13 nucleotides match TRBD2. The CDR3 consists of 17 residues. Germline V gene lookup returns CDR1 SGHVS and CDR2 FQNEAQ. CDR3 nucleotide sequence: TGTGTCAGCAGCACGGCACTAGCGGGGGGGCCTACAGATACGCAGTATTTT. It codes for CVSSTALAGGPTDTQYF.

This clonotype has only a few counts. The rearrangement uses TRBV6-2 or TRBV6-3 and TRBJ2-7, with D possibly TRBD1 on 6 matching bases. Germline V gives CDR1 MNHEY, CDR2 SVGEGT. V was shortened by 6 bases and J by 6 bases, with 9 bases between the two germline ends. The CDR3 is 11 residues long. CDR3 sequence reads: CASSNRVEQYV. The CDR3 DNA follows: TGTGCCAGCAGCAACAGGGTCGAGCAGTACGTC.

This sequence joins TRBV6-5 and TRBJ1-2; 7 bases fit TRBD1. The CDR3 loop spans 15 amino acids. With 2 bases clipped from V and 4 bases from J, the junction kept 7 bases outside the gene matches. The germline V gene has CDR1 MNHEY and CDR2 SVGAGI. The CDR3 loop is CASSYRDSNRYGYTF. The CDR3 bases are TGTGCCAGCAGTTACAGGGACAGTAATCGCTATGGCTACACCTTC.